The next 7 T cell receptor beta chains were all read from a single sample in a study of shared clonotypes between healthy human individuals. TCRdb's table, derived via immunoSEQ multiplex PCR, lists solely in-frame clones and lacks some. Found here are more than 2,000,000 clones, more than 80% of them singletons; the top ten hold about 0.37%. Material for sequencing was naive CD4+ T cells from PBMCs. Subset described: CD45RA+ positively selected. The origin of the receptors is a man between 18 and 29 years old in good health. Some clones in this sample may be carry-over from other donors' samples.

Turning to this clone: This same CDR3 is encoded by further DNA sequences in the sample. V and J are TRBV12-5 and TRBJ2-3; 7 bases agree with TRBD2. With V trimmed by 5 bases and J by 1 base, 0 bases remained unmatched. Germline V gene data show CDR1 as LGHNT and CDR2 as FRNRAP. The CDR3 totals 13 residues. CDR3 sequence (DNA): TGTGCTAGTGGTCTAGCGGGCACAGATACGCAGTATTTT. Its protein is CASGLAGTDTQYF.

The V gene is TRBV19, the J gene TRBJ2-3, with 8 bases lining up with TRBD2. Germline CDR1 LNHDA, CDR2 SQIVND (reference sequence). The length of the CDR3 is 16 residues. V shed 7 bases, J shed 4 bases, and the junction held 13 bases outside the gene matches. The CDR3 DNA is TGTGCCAGTAAGGGAGGGCCTAGCGGGTTCGCAGATACGCAGTATTTT. Translating gives CASKGGPSGFADTQYF. Looking up the rest from reference TRBV19 and TRBJ2-3 gives the full variable domain: DGGITQSPKYLFRKEGQNVTLSCEQNLNHDAMYWYRQDPGQGLRLIYYSQIVNDFQKGDIAEGYSVSREKKESFPLTVTSAQKNPTAFYLCASKGGPSGFADTQYFGPGTRLTVL.

The chain links TRBV18 to TRBJ2-7; 7 bases map to TRBD2. The CDR3 covers 17 residues. Trimming removed 1 base from V and 2 bases from J; junction bases left unmatched: 11. Germline CDR1 and CDR2: KGHSH and LQKENI. The CDR3, as DNA: TGTGCCAGCTCACCACTCGTAGCGGGCCTGGCCCCCTACGAGCAGTACTTC. It codes for CASSPLVAGLAPYEQYF.

This clone turned up a few times. J is TRBJ1-2 and V is TRBV4-2, with a tentative D call TRBD1 (5 bases). CDR3 size: 13 residues. V lost 1 base and J lost 7, with 10 bases in between. Per the germline V gene, CDR1 is LGHNA and CDR2 is YNFKEQ. CDR3 DNA sequence: TGTGCCAGCAGCCAAGGGGGCGGGCTTGGCTACACCTTC. Translated, it gives CASSQGGGLGYTF.

V and J are TRBV6-7 and TRBJ2-1, with 12 bases aligning to TRBD2. TRBV6-7 is recorded as an ORF, its role being uncertain. The CDR3 runs 17 residues. The trim removed 2 bases at V and 0 bases at J, leaving 2 bases unmatched. The CDR3 DNA reads as TGTGCCAGCAGTTACCCGACTAGCGGGAGCTCCTACAATGAGCAGTTCTTC. Its protein product is CASSYPTSGSSYNEQFF.

V and J are TRBV25-1 and TRBJ2-7; D might be TRBD1 (6 bases). The CDR3 sequence is 12 residues long. V dropped 10 bases and J dropped 2 bases, with 12 bases sitting between them. Germline V gives CDR1 MGHDK, CDR2 SYGVNS. Here the CDR3 reads CATNGQTYEQYF. CDR3 coding DNA: TGTGCCACCAATGGACAGACCTACGAGCAGTACTTC.

The chain has TRBV9 and TRBJ2-1, with D unclear. The CDR3 has 16 amino acids. Looked up from germline, CDR1 is SGDLS and CDR2 is YYNGEE. V was trimmed by 4 bases and J by 10 bases, leaving 24 bases between them. In DNA, the CDR3 is TGTGCCAGCAGCCCCAGTAGGGCGGAACGTCCGTGGGAGCAGTTCTTC. Translating gives CASSPSRAERPWEQFF.